These 6 T cell receptor beta chains share one sample of origin, sequenced in a study of shared clonotypes between healthy human individuals. Produced via immunoSEQ multiplex PCR; TCRdb's table is partial and in-frame only. The table has some 450,000 clones, around 77% seen once. Sequencing was performed on PBMCs. The receptors derive from a woman aged 40 to 50 in good health. Some clones in this sample may be carry-over from other donors' samples.

The chain couples TRBV28 to TRBJ2-7; possible D gene TRBD2, 7 bases. The CDR3 runs 14 residues. Trimming cost V 8 bases and J 2 bases, with 16 bases left between them. Germline CDR1 and CDR2: MDHEN and SYDVKM. CDR3 in amino acids: CASGGGQGPYEQYF. The DNA for the CDR3 is TGTGCCAGCGGGGGGGGGCAAGGCCCCTACGAGCAGTACTTC. The whole variable domain, filled in from reference TRBV28 and TRBJ2-7, reads DVKVTQSSRYLVKRTGEKVFLECVQDMDHENMFWYRQDPGLGLRLIYFSYDVKMKEKGDIPEGYSVSREKKERFSLILESASTNQTSMYLCASGGGQGPYEQYFGPGTRLTVT.

The count of this clone is one. V is TRBV5-1 and J is TRBJ2-1; D might be TRBD2 (5 bases). The CDR3 has 15 amino acids. V was pared by 4 bases and J by 7 bases, with 18 bases between. Germline V gene data show CDR1 as SGHRS and CDR2 as YFSETQ. CDR3 sequence reads: CASSQKRIGRNEQFF. The DNA for the CDR3 is TGCGCCAGCAGCCAGAAGCGGATCGGACGGAATGAGCAGTTCTTC.

This chain joins TRBV5-1 and TRBJ2-1; 8 bases agree with TRBD2. This CDR3 contains 15 residues. From germline, CDR1 is SGHRS and CDR2 YFSETQ. Trimming took 2 bases from V and 4 from J; bases not matched to a gene: 5. The CDR3 DNA reads TGCGCCAGCAGCTTATCTAGCGGGCTTTACAATGAGCAGTTCTTC. It specifies CASSLSSGLYNEQFF.

This chain connects TRBV10-3 to TRBJ1-1, with D possibly TRBD1 on 6 matching bases. Trimming left V 10 bases short and J 5 bases short, with 20 bases between. The CDR3 length is 14 residues. Germline V gene sequence: CDR1 ENHRY, CDR2 SYGVKD. CDR3 amino acids: CATRTAGAGTEAFF. The DNA for the CDR3 is TGTGCCACCAGAACAGCGGGGGCCGGGACTGAAGCTTTCTTT.

The chain carries TRBV5-1 and TRBJ2-1; no firm D call. In germline, CDR1 is SGHRS, CDR2 YFSETQ. Trimming removed 4 bases at V and 8 bases at J, with 16 bases between. The CDR3 totals 14 residues. In nucleotides, the CDR3 is TGCGCCAGCAGCCCGGCCCGGCCGGCATATGAGCAGTTCTTC. Translated: CASSPARPAYEQFF.

This chain connects TRBV19 to TRBJ2-2; a weak D match, TRBD1 (5 bases). The germline V gene has CDR1 LNHDA and CDR2 SQIVND (reference sequence). The CDR3 covers 14 residues. V lost 4 bases to trimming and J lost 2 bases, with 8 bases between them. CDR3 nucleotides: TGTGCCAGTAGTACAGGGCTTAACACCGGGGAGCTGTTTTTT. Amino acids: CASSTGLNTGELFF.